This record covers a single T cell receptor beta chain. These data belong to a study of blood T cell repertoires in COVID-19. For the study at large: Some COVID-19 samples were acute and others convalescent; all came from the United States, Italy and Spain. T cells, B-cell-depleted T cells, or PBMCs supplied cDNA or gDNA.

Generated by immunoSEQ multiplex PCR, the TCRdb table keeps only in-frame clones and is missing some. The sample has just over 85,000 clones, nearly 90% seen once; the top ten hold under 9.5%. Germline CDR1 reads SGHRS; CDR2 reads YFSETQ. V gave up 4 bases and J gave up 2 bases, with 14 bases separating them. This CDR3 has 15 amino acids. This sequence originates from a man aged 45-60 years with acute or convalescent COVID-19. The genes are TRBV5-1 and TRBJ2-3; perhaps TRBD1 as D (6 bases). Sequenced sample: peripheral blood. For the CDR3, the DNA is TGCGCCAGCAGCCCGGGGACACCAAACACAGATACGCAGTATTTT. Translation: CASSPGTPNTDTQYF.